The 24 T cell receptor beta chains reported below all come from one sample, sequenced in a study of CD8 T cells in ankylosing spondylitis. TCRdb analysed the 5' RACE reads with MiXCR anew, one entry per CDR3 protein. The sample gives 200,000 to 300,000 distinct CDR3 sequences, under 12% of which show up once; about 2.5% is in the top ten. The sample was blood, either unsorted or a sorted T cell fraction (not recorded which). These receptors were obtained from a male donor with ankylosing spondylitis or in good health (not recorded which).

This clonotype has at least ten counts. The CDR3 DNA sequence: TGTGCCATCAGGTTTAGCGGGGCTCTGGACGAGCAGTACTTC. Its protein is CAIRFSGALDEQYF. The rearrangement links TRBV10-3 to TRBJ2-7; 8 nucleotides align to TRBD2. CDR1 is ENHRY, CDR2 SYGVKD, per germline. Trimming took 6 bases from V and 5 from J; bases not matched to a gene: 9. The CDR3 contains 14 residues.

This clonotype was detected many times. The chain recombines TRBV25-1 with TRBJ1-1; 7 bases are shared with TRBD1. Germline values: CDR1 MGHDK, CDR2 SYGVNS. Trimming cost V 3 bases and J 10 bases; bases outside gene matches: 11. This CDR3 contains 14 residues. The CDR3 reads CASSDTQGVKGAFF. CDR3 nucleotides: TGTGCCAGCAGTGATACGCAGGGGGTAAAGGGAGCTTTCTTT.

This clonotype was counted many times. V usage is TRBV12-3 or TRBV12-4 and J usage is TRBJ2-4; a possible D gene is TRBD2 (6 bases). Trimming took 0 bases from V and 3 from J, leaving 24 bases between them. This CDR3 contains 20 residues. CDR3 nucleotides: TGTGCCAGCAGTTTAGCGCGGGGCGGGCCTCGACCCGGGGACAAAAACATTCAGTACTTC. Encoded protein: CASSLARGGPRPGDKNIQYF.

This clonotype showed up just a few times. The V and J genes are TRBV5-6 and TRBJ1-1; TRBD1 is a possible D gene (6 bases). Looked up from germline, CDR1 is SGHDT and CDR2 is YYEEEE. Trimming removed 0 bases from V and 2 bases from J, with 8 bases in between. The CDR3 is 14 amino acids. CDR3 residues: CASSLVQGNTEAFF. The CDR3 DNA sequence: TGTGCCAGCAGCTTGGTACAGGGTAACACTGAAGCTTTCTTT.

The V gene is TRBV6-4, the J gene TRBJ1-1; D might be TRBD1 (6 bases). V lost 6 bases, J lost 5 bases, and 16 bases lay in between. The CDR3 extends over 14 amino acids. Per the germline V gene, CDR1 is MRHNA and CDR2 is SNTAGT. The CDR3 nucleotides read TGTGCCAGCAGCAAGTCCTCAGGGGAGACTGAAGCTTTCTTT. Translation: CASSKSSGETEAFF.

Many counts were recorded for this clonotype. J is TRBJ2-3 and V is TRBV11-2; D may be TRBD2 (6 bases). The length of the CDR3 is 15 residues. Germline V gene data show CDR1 as SGHAT and CDR2 as FQNNGV. Trimming cost V 1 base and J 8 bases, with 16 bases left between them. CDR3 nucleotides: TGTGCCAGCAGCTTAGGGTGGGGGGTCCAGAGTACGCAGTATTTT. This encodes CASSLGWGVQSTQYF.

This clonotype was observed a few times. V is TRBV2 and J is TRBJ2-1; perhaps D is TRBD1 or TRBD2 (6 bases each). Germline lookup yields CDR1 SNHLY and CDR2 FYNNEI. Trimming removed 5 bases from V and 6 bases from J, with 17 bases in between. There are 15 residues in the CDR3. CDR3 nucleotides: TGTGCCAGCAGTCTGTGGGGGGCCGCCTTCAATGAGCAGTTCTTC. Its translation: CASSLWGAAFNEQFF.

Many counts were recorded for this clonotype. V and J are TRBV27 and TRBJ2-1; 14 nucleotides agree with TRBD2. The length of the CDR3 is 16 residues. CDR1 is MNHEY and CDR2 is SMNVEV in the germline V gene (reference sequence). The V segment lost 6 bases and the J segment 6 bases; nucleotides outside the gene matches: 7. The CDR3 here is CASSLLTSGGANEQFF. The CDR3 DNA is TGTGCCAGCAGCCTCCTGACTAGCGGGGGGGCCAATGAGCAGTTCTTC.

This clonotype was seen at least ten times. The J gene is TRBJ2-3, the V gene TRBV20-1; D gene ambiguous. Per germline, CDR1 DFQATT and CDR2 SNEGSKA (reference sequence). V was pared by 2 bases and J by 5 bases, with 8 bases between. This CDR3 is 12 amino acids long. CDR3 residues: CSARREGDTQYF. The DNA for the CDR3 is TGCAGTGCTAGAAGAGAAGGAGATACGCAGTATTTT.

The chain combines TRBV7-2 with TRBJ2-1; the match to TRBD1 covers 10 bases. Unmatched junction bases numbered 4, after V lost 4 bases and J lost 4 bases. The CDR3 is 15 residues long. CDR1 SGHTA and CDR2 FQGNSA come from the germline V gene. CDR3 protein: CASSYGTGAYNEQFF. The CDR3 DNA sequence: TGTGCCAGCAGCTATGGGACAGGGGCGTACAATGAGCAGTTCTTC.

This clonotype was seen more than once but under ten times. The chain employs TRBV7-1 and TRBJ1-2, with D perhaps matching TRBD1 (5 bases). TRBV7-1 belongs to the ORF category, with a function that is uncertain. This CDR3 has 15 residues. Trimming removed 3 bases at V and 4 bases at J, with 15 bases between. CDR3 amino acids: CASSSTTGAGYGYTF. For the CDR3, the DNA is TGTGCCAGCAGCTCGACAACTGGGGCAGGCTATGGCTACACCTTC.

This clonotype has at least ten counts. The gene calls are TRBV25-1 and TRBJ2-7; 8 bases align to TRBD1. The CDR3 sequence is 19 residues long. The V segment lost 1 base and the J segment 2 bases; nucleotides outside the gene matches: 16. Germline CDR1 MGHDK, CDR2 SYGVNS. CDR3 in DNA: TGTGCCAGCAGTGAATCCCACCCTCAGGACAGGGTCAAGACCTACGAGCAGTACTTC. Residues: CASSESHPQDRVKTYEQYF.

This clonotype has only a few counts. This chain connects TRBV30 to TRBJ2-7, with a possible D match to TRBD1 (6 bases). The CDR3 totals 12 residues. The ends were cut back, 6 bases at V and 3 bases at J, with 12 bases in the middle. CDR1 is GTSNPN and CDR2 is SVGIG in the germline V gene (reference sequence). The CDR3 nucleotides read TGTGCCTGCTACGTAGGGGGCTACGAGCAGTACTTC. Its protein product is CACYVGGYEQYF.

This clonotype was observed many times. The rearrangement links TRBV6-2 or TRBV6-3 to TRBJ2-7, with TRBD2 matching 8 bases. V dropped 0 bases and J dropped 0; count of bases not matched to a gene: 7. The CDR3 covers 17 residues. The germline CDR1 and CDR2 sequences are MNHEY and SVGEGT. CDR3 amino acids: CASSYSIGAGASYEQYF. For the CDR3, the DNA is TGTGCCAGCAGTTACTCGATTGGAGCGGGGGCCTCCTACGAGCAGTACTTC.

The chain links TRBV7-2 to TRBJ2-1, with D possibly TRBD1 on 6 matching bases. The CDR3 contains 15 residues. Trimming removed 4 bases at V and 4 bases at J, with 14 bases between. Germline CDR1 and CDR2: SGHTA and FQGNSA. CDR3: CASSSQGNPYNEQFF. For the CDR3, the DNA is TGTGCCAGCAGCTCACAGGGTAATCCATACAATGAGCAGTTCTTC.

The genes are TRBV9 and TRBJ2-4; D may be TRBD2 (5 bases). Germline V gene sequence: CDR1 SGDLS, CDR2 YYNGEE. This CDR3 is built from 16 residues. V lost 0 bases and J 1 base, leaving 11 bases between the germline ends. CDR3 coding DNA: TGTGCCAGCAGCGTAGGAGCGGCCATTGCCAAAAACATTCAGTACTTC. Its translation is CASSVGAAIAKNIQYF.

In this sample, this clonotype turned up a few times. The V and J genes are TRBV5-6 and TRBJ2-5; TRBD2 matches 9 bases. Losses at the gene ends were 5 bases for V and 3 bases for J; bases not matched to a gene: 5. In germline, CDR1 is SGHDT, CDR2 YYEEEE. This CDR3 has 14 amino acids. The CDR3 loop reads CASRQGLAEETQYF. The DNA for the CDR3 is TGTGCCAGCAGGCAGGGACTAGCAGAAGAGACCCAGTACTTC.

This clonotype was seen at least ten times. J is TRBJ2-7 and V is TRBV20-1; D might be TRBD2 (5 bases). The V end lost 0 bases, the J end lost 3 bases, and 15 bases lay between the germline ends. CDR1 is DFQATT, CDR2 SNEGSKA, per germline (reference sequence). The CDR3 covers 15 residues. The CDR3 loop is CSARDRGAPIYEQYF. In nucleotides, the CDR3 is TGCAGTGCTAGAGATCGGGGAGCACCAATCTACGAGCAGTACTTC.

This clonotype was observed a few times. The rearrangement joins TRBV14 to TRBJ1-5; D may be TRBD1 (6 bases). Trimming took off 2 bases at V and 1 base at J, with 24 bases between the two ends. This CDR3 has 20 residues. Germline V CDR1 and CDR2: SGHDN, FVKESK. The DNA of the CDR3 is TGTGCCAGCAGCCAAAAGTCGCTACGGGGGCGGGTGATAAGCAATCAGCCCCAGCATTTT. This translates into CASSQKSLRGRVISNQPQHF.

This clonotype occurred many times. V gene TRBV6-1 combines with J gene TRBJ2-7; tentatively, D is TRBD1 (6 bases). The CDR3 sequence is 14 residues long. In germline, CDR1 is MNHNS, CDR2 SASEGT. V lost 4 bases and J lost 5, with 15 bases in between. CDR3 DNA sequence: TGTGCCAGCAGTGGTCAGGGGCTGGGCAACGAGCAGTACTTC. Its translation is CASSGQGLGNEQYF.

There are many counts of this clonotype. The chain couples TRBV20-1 to TRBJ1-1; D may be TRBD1 (5 bases). The germline gives CDR1 DFQATT, CDR2 SNEGSKA (reference sequence). Trimming took off 0 bases at V and 4 bases at J, with 21 bases between the two ends. CDR3 length: 17 amino acids. The CDR3 is CSARDPRQGGSSTEAFF. For the CDR3, the DNA is TGCAGTGCTAGAGACCCTAGGCAGGGTGGATCGAGCACTGAAGCTTTCTTT.

The count of this clonotype is one. A junction end diverges from the germline sequence, so it may reflect a read error. The chain has TRBV11-3 and TRBJ2-7; possibly TRBD2 for D (5 bases). The germline V gene encodes CDR1 SGHNT and CDR2 YENEEA. The CDR3 consists of 13 residues. The CDR3 region is CASSLVGDYEQHF. The CDR3 nucleotides read TGTGCCAGCAGCTTAGTGGGTGACTACGAGCAGCACTTC.

This clonotype occurred many times. This rearrangement joins TRBV20-1 to TRBJ2-3; possibly TRBD2 for D (6 bases). The CDR3 spans 11 residues. With 6 bases removed from V and 6 bases from J, the gap between germline ends came to 10 bases. Germline V gene sequence: CDR1 DFQATT, CDR2 SNEGSKA (reference sequence). DNA for the CDR3: TGCAGTGCGGGGCTAGCGGATACGCAGTATTTT. This encodes CSAGLADTQYF.

Many counts were recorded for this clonotype. V and J are TRBV7-9 and TRBJ2-1; 9 bases map to TRBD2. The CDR3 is 14 amino acids. Germline V gene lookup returns CDR1 SEHNR and CDR2 FQNEAQ (reference sequence). The J segment lost 9 bases and the V segment lost 2 bases, leaving 5 bases of the junction unmatched. CDR3 in DNA: TGTGCCAGCAGCTTACGGCGGGGGGGCAGTGAGCAGTTCTTC. Its protein product is CASSLRRGGSEQFF.